Detailed here is one T cell receptor (beta chain). Its antigen is not identified. TCRdb's table, derived via immunoSEQ multiplex PCR, lists solely in-frame clones and lacks some. There are under 70,000 clones in the sample; 92% occur only once, and 0.62% lies in the top ten. These data belong to a study of OX40 agonist ivuxolimab in advanced cancers. Study-level points and caveats: Among patients with partial responses at 0.1-3.0 mg/kg, clonal expansion was among the lowest.

Sequencing was performed on CD4+ or CD8+ T cells sorted from blood, taken in a trial of the OX40 agonist ivuxolimab. This TCR came from an adult with an advanced solid tumor such as melanoma, head and neck, liver or kidney cancer.

CDR3 coding DNA: TGTGCCAGCAGTTACGGGAGGGAAAGAGCTAGCGAGCAGTACTTC. Translated: CASSYGRERASEQYF. The chain links TRBV6-6 to TRBJ2-7, with 7 bases fitting TRBD2. The CDR3 runs to 15 residues. Germline loops: CDR1 MNHNY, CDR2 SVGAGI (reference sequence). V lost 2 bases, J lost 6 bases, and 10 bases stayed unmatched.